This TCR beta chain was captured by sequencing in a study of PD-1 blockade in classical Hodgkin lymphoma. Findings of the study overall: Some patients started nivolumab under 1 year after ASCT, and they were excluded. Complete responders matched newly diagnosed patients in baseline diversity. Although disease activity or prior therapy may be involved, causes of the repertoire differences remain undefined.

To note about this clone: The antigen remains unidentified.

Every patient relapsed after autologous stem cell transplantation, and brentuximab vedotin exposure varied. CDR1 and CDR2 from the germline V gene are MNHNS and SASEGT. The V gene lost 2 bases and the J gene lost 2 bases, with 9 bases spanning the gap. The CDR3 spans 14 residues. Sequenced by immunoSEQ multiplex PCR; TCRdb stores in-frame clones only, minus some. The sample carries 13,000 or so clones, over 75% recorded once. The TCR sequence derives from a human donor with classical Hodgkin lymphoma. This chain joins TRBV6-1 and TRBJ1-2; D gene ambiguous. Source: peripheral blood mononuclear cells (PBMCs), taken at baseline. CDR3 nucleotides: TGTGCCAGCAGTGAAATTAGTGGGAACTATGGCTACACCTTC. This sequence encodes CASSEISGNYGYTF.